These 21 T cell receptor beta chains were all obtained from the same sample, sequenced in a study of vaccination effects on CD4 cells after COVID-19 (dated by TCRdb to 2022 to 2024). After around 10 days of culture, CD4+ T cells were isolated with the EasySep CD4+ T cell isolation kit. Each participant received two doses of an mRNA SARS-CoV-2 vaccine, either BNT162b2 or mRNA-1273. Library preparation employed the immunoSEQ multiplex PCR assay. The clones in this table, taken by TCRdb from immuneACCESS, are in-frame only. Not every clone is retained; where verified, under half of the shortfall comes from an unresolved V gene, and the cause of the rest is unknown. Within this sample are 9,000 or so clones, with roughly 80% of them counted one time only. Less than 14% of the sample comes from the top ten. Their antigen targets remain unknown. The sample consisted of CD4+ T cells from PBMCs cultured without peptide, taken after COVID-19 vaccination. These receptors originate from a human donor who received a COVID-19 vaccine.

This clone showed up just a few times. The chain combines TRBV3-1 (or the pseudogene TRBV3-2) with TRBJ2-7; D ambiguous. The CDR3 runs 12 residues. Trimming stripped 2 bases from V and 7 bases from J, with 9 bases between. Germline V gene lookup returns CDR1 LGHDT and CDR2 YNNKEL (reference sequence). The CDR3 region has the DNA TGTGCCAGCAGCCAACTCGGTTGGGAGCAGTACTTC. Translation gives CASSQLGWEQYF.

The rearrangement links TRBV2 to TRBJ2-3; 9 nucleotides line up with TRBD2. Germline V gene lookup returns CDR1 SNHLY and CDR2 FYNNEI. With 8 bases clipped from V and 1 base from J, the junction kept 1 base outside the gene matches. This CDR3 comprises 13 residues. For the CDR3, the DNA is TGTGCCAGCCAGCGGGGGGGCACAGATACGCAGTATTTT. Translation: CASQRGGTDTQYF. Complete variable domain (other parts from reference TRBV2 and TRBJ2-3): EPEVTQTPSHQVTQMGQEVILRCVPISNHLYFYWYRQILGQKVEFLVSFYNNEISEKSEIFDDQFSVERPDGSNFTLKIRSTKLEDSAMYFCASQRGGTDTQYFGPGTRLTVL.

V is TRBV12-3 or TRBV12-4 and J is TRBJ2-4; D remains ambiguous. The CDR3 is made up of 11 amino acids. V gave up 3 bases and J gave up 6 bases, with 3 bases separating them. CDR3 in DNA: TGTGCCAGCAGTTTCGGAAACATTCAGTACTTC. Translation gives CASSFGNIQYF.

CDR3: CASSQEWRGAPSGDTQYF. Written as DNA, the CDR3 is TGTGCCAGCAGCCAAGAATGGCGGGGGGCTCCCTCGGGAGATACGCAGTATTTT. The V call is TRBV3-1 (or the pseudogene TRBV3-2), the J call TRBJ2-3, with 8 bases lining up with TRBD2. The CDR3 sequence is 18 residues long. J lost 5 bases, V lost 0 bases, and 13 bases had no gene match. Germline lookup yields CDR1 LGHDT and CDR2 YNNKEL (reference sequence).

This CDR3 reads CASSLVLPGGNSPLHF. The CDR3 DNA is TGTGCCAGCAGCTTAGTCCTACCAGGCGGGAATTCACCCCTCCACTTT. V is TRBV7-2 and J is TRBJ1-6; D is unresolved. Looked up from germline, CDR1 is SGHTA and CDR2 is FQGNSA. The CDR3 consists of 16 residues. V was pared by 1 base and J by 7 bases, with 14 bases between.

The CDR3 here is CASSFGYEQYF. The CDR3 DNA sequence: TGTGCCAGCAGTTTTGGATACGAGCAGTACTTC. The V gene is TRBV12-3 or TRBV12-4, the J gene TRBJ2-7; D ambiguous. V was trimmed by 3 bases and J by 4 bases, leaving 4 bases between them. The CDR3 length is 11 residues.

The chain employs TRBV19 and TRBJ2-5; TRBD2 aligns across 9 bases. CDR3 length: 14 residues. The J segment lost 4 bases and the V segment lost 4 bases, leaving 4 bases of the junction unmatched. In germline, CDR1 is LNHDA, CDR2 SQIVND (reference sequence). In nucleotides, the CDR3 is TGTGCCAGTAGTAGCGGGGGGGCCGGAGAGACCCAGTACTTC. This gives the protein CASSSGGAGETQYF.

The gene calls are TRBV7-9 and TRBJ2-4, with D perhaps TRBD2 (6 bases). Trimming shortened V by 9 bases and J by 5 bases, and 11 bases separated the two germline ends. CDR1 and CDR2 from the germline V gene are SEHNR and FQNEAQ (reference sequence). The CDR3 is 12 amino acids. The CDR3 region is CASSGHENIQYF. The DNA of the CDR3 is TGTGCCAGTAGCGGCCACGAAAACATTCAGTACTTC.

The CDR3: CASGTPSYEQYF. DNA of the CDR3: TGTGCCAGTGGGACCCCTTCCTACGAGCAGTACTTC. The rearrangement uses TRBV28 and TRBJ2-7, with D possibly being TRBD1 or TRBD2 (5 bases each). This CDR3 spans 12 amino acids. The ends were cut back, 9 bases at V and 1 base at J, with 10 bases in the middle. Looked up from germline, CDR1 is MDHEN and CDR2 is SYDVKM.

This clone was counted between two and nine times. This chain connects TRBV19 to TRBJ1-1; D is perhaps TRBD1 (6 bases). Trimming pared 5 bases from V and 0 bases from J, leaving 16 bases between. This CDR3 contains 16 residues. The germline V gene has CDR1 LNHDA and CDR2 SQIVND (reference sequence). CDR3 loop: CASSLPRQAMNTEAFF. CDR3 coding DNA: TGTGCCAGTAGTCTACCAAGACAGGCGATGAACACTGAAGCTTTCTTT.

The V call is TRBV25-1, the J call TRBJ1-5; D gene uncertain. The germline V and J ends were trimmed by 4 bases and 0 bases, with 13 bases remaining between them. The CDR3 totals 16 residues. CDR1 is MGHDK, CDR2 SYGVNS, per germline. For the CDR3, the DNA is TGTGCCAGCAGTGCGCCCCCAACCTATAGCAATCAGCCCCAGCATTTT. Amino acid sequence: CASSAPPTYSNQPQHF.

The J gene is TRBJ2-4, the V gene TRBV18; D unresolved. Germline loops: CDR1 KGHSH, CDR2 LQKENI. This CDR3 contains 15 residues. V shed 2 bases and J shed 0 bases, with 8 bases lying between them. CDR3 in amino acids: CASSPKILAKNIQYF. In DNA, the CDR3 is TGTGCCAGCTCACCAAAAATCCTAGCCAAAAACATTCAGTACTTC.

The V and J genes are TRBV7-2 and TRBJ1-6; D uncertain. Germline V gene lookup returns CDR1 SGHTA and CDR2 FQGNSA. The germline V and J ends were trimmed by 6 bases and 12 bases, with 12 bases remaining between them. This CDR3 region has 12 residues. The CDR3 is CASSTREGPLHF. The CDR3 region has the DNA TGTGCCAGCAGTACCCGTGAGGGACCCCTCCACTTT.

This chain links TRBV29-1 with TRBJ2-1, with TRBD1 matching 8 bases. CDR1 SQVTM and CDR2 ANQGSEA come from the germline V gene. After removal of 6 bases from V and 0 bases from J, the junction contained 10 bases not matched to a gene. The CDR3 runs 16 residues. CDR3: CSVAQGAQSSYNEQFF. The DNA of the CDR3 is TGCAGCGTAGCCCAGGGGGCCCAGAGCTCCTACAATGAGCAGTTCTTC.

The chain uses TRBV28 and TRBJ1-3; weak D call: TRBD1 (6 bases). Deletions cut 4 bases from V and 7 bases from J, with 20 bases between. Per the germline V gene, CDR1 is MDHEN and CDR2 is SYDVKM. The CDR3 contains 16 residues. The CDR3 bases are TGTGCCAGCAGTTCGGGACAACTTATGCGGGGCAACACCATATATTTT. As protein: CASSSGQLMRGNTIYF.

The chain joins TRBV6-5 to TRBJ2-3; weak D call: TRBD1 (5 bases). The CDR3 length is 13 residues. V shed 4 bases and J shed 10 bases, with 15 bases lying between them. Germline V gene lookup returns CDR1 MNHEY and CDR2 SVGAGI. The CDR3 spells CASSSEIGVAQYF. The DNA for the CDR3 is TGTGCCAGCAGTTCCGAGATAGGGGTGGCGCAGTATTTT.

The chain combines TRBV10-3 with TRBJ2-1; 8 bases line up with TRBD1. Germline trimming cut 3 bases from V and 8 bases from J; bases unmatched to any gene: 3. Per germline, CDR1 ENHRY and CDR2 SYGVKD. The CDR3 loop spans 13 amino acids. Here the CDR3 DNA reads TGTGCCATCAGTGAACAGGGGGGAGATGAGCAGTTCTTC. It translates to CAISEQGGDEQFF.

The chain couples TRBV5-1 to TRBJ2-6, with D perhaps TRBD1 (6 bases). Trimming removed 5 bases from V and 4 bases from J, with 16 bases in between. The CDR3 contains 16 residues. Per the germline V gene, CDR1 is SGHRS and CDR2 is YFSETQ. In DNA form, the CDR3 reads TGCGCCAGCAGTTATCAGGGGCTCGTAGGGGCCAACGTCCTGACTTTC. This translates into CASSYQGLVGANVLTF. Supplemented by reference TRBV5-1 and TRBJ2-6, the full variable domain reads KAGVTQTPRYLIKTRGQQVTLSCSPISGHRSVSWYQQTPGQGLQFLFEYFSETQRNKGNFPGRFSGRQFSNSRSEMNVSTLELGDSALYLCASSYQGLVGANVLTFGAGSRLTVL.

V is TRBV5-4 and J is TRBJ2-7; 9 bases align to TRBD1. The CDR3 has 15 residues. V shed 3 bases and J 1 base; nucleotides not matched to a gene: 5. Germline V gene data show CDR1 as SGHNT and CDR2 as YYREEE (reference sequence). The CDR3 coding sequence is TGTGCCAGCAGCTCTCAACAGGGGGCATCCTACGAGCAGTACTTC. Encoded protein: CASSSQQGASYEQYF. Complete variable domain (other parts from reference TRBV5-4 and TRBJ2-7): ETGVTQSPTHLIKTRGQQVTLRCSSQSGHNTVSWYQQALGQGPQFIFQYYREEENGRGNFPPRFSGLQFPNYSSELNVNALELDDSALYLCASSSQQGASYEQYFGPGTRLTVT.

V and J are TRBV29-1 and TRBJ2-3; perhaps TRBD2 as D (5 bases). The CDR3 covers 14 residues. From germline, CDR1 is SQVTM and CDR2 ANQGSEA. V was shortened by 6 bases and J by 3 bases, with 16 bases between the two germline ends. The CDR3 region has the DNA TGCAGCGTCCATCTCCCGGGAAAAACAGATACGCAGTATTTT. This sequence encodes CSVHLPGKTDTQYF.

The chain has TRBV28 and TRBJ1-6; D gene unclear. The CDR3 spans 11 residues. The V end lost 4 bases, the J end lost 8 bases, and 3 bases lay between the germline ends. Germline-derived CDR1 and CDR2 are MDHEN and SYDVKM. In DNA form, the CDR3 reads TGTGCCAGCAGTTCGGATTCACCCCTCCACTTT. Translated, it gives CASSSDSPLHF.